This T cell receptor (beta chain) was captured in a study of metastatic and nonmetastatic thyroid tumors. Using MiXCR, TCRdb re-called clones from the PCR reads. This table has 91,000 or so clones, more than 9.5% appearing once. Trimming cost V 5 bases and J 0 bases, with 5 bases left between them. This CDR3 region has 12 residues. CDR1 is MNHEY and CDR2 is SVGEGT in the germline V gene. This clone showed up many times. Patients underwent thyroid surgery, and none had received any treatment before it. Material: blood. The clonotype comes from a female donor with papillary thyroid cancer or a benign thyroid nodule (not recorded which). Some clones in this sample may be carry-over from other donors' samples. The genes are TRBV6-2 or TRBV6-3 and TRBJ2-7; no clear D. CDR3 nucleotide sequence: TGTGCCAGCAGTGTTAGCTCCTACGAGCAGTACTTC. It is translated as CASSVSSYEQYF.